The entry below gives a single TCR beta chain sequence along with its context. These data originate in a study of blood T cell repertoires in COVID-19. At the level of the study: COVID-19 samples from acute and convalescent phases originated in the United States, Italy and Spain. Sample material is recorded as cDNA or gDNA derived from T cells, B-cell-depleted T cells, or PBMCs.

The CDR3 has 14 residues. Trimming took off 1 base at V and 7 bases at J, with 13 bases between the two ends. Germline CDR1 reads SGHVS; CDR2 reads FNYEAQ. In the study's own analysis: Reference gene primer amplification in the assay estimated nucleated cell counts. The table came from immunoSEQ multiplex PCR; TCRdb's copy has only in-frame clones and leaves some out. V and J calls and clone size are as listed in that table; D and trimming were resolved from the DNA. The sample holds some 170,000 clones, 90% seen once. The sample comprised peripheral blood. The chain employs TRBV7-6 and TRBJ1-2, with D uncertain. This TCR derives from a man aged 55 to 69 with active or convalescent COVID-19. CDR3 region: CASSLGGFDVGYTF. The CDR3 DNA is TGTGCCAGCAGCTTAGGAGGATTTGACGTTGGCTACACCTTC.